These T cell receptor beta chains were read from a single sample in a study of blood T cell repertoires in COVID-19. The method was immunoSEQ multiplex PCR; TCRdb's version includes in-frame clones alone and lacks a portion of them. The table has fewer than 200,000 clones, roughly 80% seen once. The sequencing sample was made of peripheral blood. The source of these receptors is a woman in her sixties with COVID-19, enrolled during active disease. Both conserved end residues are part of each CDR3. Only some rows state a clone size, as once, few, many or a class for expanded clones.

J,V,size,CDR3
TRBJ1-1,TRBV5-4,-,CASSFLRQGGNTEAFF
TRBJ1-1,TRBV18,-,CASSLRTAMDTEAFF
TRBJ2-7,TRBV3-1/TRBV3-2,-,CASSQAKSYEQYF
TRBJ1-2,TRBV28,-,CASTSGTGANYGYTF
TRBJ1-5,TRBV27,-,CARTTGHNQPQHF
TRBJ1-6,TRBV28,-,CASNTGDSYNSPLHF
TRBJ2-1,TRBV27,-,CASTATGTTLYNEQFF
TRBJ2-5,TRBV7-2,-,CASSLAGSETQYF
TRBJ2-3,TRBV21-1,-,CASSKGRSSGRESTDTQYF
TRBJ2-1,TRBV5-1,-,CASSLRLAVYNEQFF
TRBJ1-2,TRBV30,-,CAWTQDRFYGYTF
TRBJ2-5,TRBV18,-,CASSPLDRPETQYF
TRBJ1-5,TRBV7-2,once,CASSKTGVMDQPQHF
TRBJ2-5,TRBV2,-,CASSGASGGGGETQYF
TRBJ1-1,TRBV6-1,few,CASSEMGRGAFF
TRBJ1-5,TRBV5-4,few,CASSLSPSVDQPQHF
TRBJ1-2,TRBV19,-,CASTSFGGVNNYGYTF
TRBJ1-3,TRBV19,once,CASSETGSSGNTIYF
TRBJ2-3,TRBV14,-,CASSQDSGWGLLTDTQYF
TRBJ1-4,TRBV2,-,CASSEAGTGSFNEKLFF
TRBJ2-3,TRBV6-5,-,CASRSGTSGTDTQYF
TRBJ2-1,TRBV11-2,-,CASSLGPSSYNEQFF
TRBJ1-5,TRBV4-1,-,CASSPEGGNQPQHF
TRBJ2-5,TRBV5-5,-,CASSFQGARQETQYF
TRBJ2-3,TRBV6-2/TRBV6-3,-,CASSYSRRTDTQYF
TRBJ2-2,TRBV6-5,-,CASRVTGANTGELFF
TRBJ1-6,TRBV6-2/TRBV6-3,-,CASSTAGRTYNSPLHF
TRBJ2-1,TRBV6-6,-,CASSPSGTSGRSPSYNEQFF
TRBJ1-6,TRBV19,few,CASSPQGAHNSPLHF
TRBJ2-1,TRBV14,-,CASSQEEWTGRRNEQFF
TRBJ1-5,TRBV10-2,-,CASSADRAAQPQHF
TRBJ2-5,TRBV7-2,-,CASSLVAGGETQYF
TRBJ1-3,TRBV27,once,CASSPRSGNTIYF
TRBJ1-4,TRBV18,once,CASSPGQGAEEKLFF
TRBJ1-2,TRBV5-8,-,CASSRLKGQGYGYTF
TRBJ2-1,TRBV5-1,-,CASSFAVGTGANEQFF
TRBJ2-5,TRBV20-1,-,CSASGPDRGPEMVGTQYF
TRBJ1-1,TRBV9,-,CASSPFEAEAFF
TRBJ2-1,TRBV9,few,CASSTWTSGGQKFF
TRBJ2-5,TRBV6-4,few,CASSGPSRGLETQYF
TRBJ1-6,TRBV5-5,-,CASTWSREHNSPLHF
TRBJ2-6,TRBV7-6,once,CASSLRPHTGGTGANVLTF
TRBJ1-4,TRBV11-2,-,CASSLGTGGNEKLFF
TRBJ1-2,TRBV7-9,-,CASSFALGGYTF
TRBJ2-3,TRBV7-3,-,CASSPEAGTSGSDTQYF